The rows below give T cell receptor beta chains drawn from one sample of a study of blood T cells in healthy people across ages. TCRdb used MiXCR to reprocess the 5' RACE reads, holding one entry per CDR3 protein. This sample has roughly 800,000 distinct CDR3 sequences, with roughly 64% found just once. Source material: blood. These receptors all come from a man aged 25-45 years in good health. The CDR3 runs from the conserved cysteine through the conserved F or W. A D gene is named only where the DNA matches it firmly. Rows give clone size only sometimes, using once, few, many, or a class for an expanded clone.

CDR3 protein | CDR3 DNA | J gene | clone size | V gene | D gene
CASSPSGFFYEQYF | TGTGCCAGCAGTCCGTCGGGCTTCTTCTACGAGCAGTACTTC | TRBJ2-7 | . | TRBV27 | .
CASSIGVVNQPQHF | TGTGCCAGCTCCATCGGCGTCGTCAATCAGCCCCAGCATTTT | TRBJ1-5 | . | TRBV18 | .
CASSQDGTVMNTEAFF | TGTGCCAGCAGCCAAGATGGGACAGTCATGAACACTGAAGCTTTCTTT | TRBJ1-1 | many | TRBV4-2 | TRBD1
CAWAGRIQYF | TGTGCCTGGGCAGGACGGATCCAGTACTTC | TRBJ2-7 | . | TRBV30 | .
CASRLEERVGNEQFF | TGTGCCAGCAGGTTAGAAGAACGGGTTGGCAATGAGCAGTTCTTC | TRBJ2-1 | few | TRBV2 | .
CASSYHGRRKDEKLFF | TGTGCCAGCAGTTACCATGGACGGCGAAAGGATGAAAAACTGTTTTTT | TRBJ1-4 | . | TRBV7-9 | .
CASSQEYRADFTYEQYF | TGCGCCAGCAGCCAAGAGTATAGGGCAGACTTCACCTACGAGCAGTACTTC | TRBJ2-7 | . | TRBV4-3 | .
CSARGGETYEQYF | TGCAGTGCTAGAGGGGGGGAAACCTACGAGCAGTACTTC | TRBJ2-7 | . | TRBV20-1 | .
CASSLDRATYGYTF | TGCGCCAGCAGCCTCGACAGGGCAACGTATGGCTACACCTTC | TRBJ1-2 | . | TRBV5-1 | TRBD1
CSVVAWLTDETQYF | TGCAGCGTTGTAGCGTGGCTAACCGACGAGACCCAGTACTTC | TRBJ2-5 | . | TRBV29-1 | .
CANSFSVGEQYF | TGTGCCAACAGTTTTTCGGTGGGCGAGCAGTACTTC | TRBJ2-7 | . | TRBV28 | .
CRAPLYEQYF | TGCAGGGCCCCTTTATACGAGCAGTACTTC | TRBJ2-7 | . | TRBV20-1 | .
CAISDPSDTQYF | TGTGCCATCAGTGACCCTTCGGATACGCAGTATTTT | TRBJ2-3 | few | TRBV10-3 | .
CASSLLGPKEAFF | TGTGCCAGCAGTTTATTAGGACCTAAGGAAGCTTTCTTT | TRBJ1-1 | . | TRBV27 | .
CASSLASSGSTDEQFF | TGTGCCAGCAGCTTAGCGTCTAGCGGGAGTACAGATGAGCAGTTCTTC | TRBJ2-1 | . | TRBV7-9 | TRBD2
CSARLGDRATYEQYF | TGCAGTGCTAGACTGGGGGACAGGGCAACCTACGAGCAGTACTTC | TRBJ2-7 | . | TRBV20-1 | TRBD1
CASSSRAGSETQYF | TGTGCCAGCAGCTCTAGGGCAGGGTCAGAGACCCAGTACTTC | TRBJ2-5 | . | TRBV7-2 | .
CASSPPGAATQYF | TGTGCCAGCAGCCCTCCGGGGGCGGCAACGCAGTATTTT | TRBJ2-3 | . | TRBV7-3 | .
CASSLVNLIQEETQYF | TGTGCCAGCAGCTTAGTCAACCTGATTCAAGAAGAGACCCAGTACTTC | TRBJ2-5 | . | TRBV7-9 | .
CASSLAGLPKEQYF | TGTGCCAGCAGCTTAGCGGGACTCCCGAAAGAGCAGTACTTC | TRBJ2-7 | . | TRBV7-2 | .
CASSFDLGSYEQYF | TGTGCCAGCAGCTTTGATCTGGGGTCCTACGAGCAGTACTTC | TRBJ2-7 | few | TRBV7-8 | .
CASSLYAGNTEAFF | TGTGCCAGCAGTTTGTACGCAGGGAACACTGAAGCTTTCTTT | TRBJ1-1 | once | TRBV12-3/TRBV12-4 | .
CASSRTISGTNNEQFF | TGTGCCAGCAGTCGTACTATTAGCGGGACGAACAATGAGCAGTTCTTC | TRBJ2-1 | . | TRBV6-2/TRBV6-3 | TRBD2
CASSLPGPIYEQYF | TGTGCCAGCAGCCTCCCGGGTCCGATTTACGAGCAGTACTTC | TRBJ2-7 | . | TRBV14 | .
CAISVRPAGQGLYGYTF | TGTGCCATCAGTGTCCGCCCGGCGGGACAGGGGTTGTATGGCTACACCTTC | TRBJ1-2 | . | TRBV10-3 | TRBD1
CASSLAGREHEQFF | TGTGCCAGCAGCTTAGCAGGCAGGGAACATGAGCAGTTCTTC | TRBJ2-1 | . | TRBV7-8 | .
CSVDLAGPSYEQYF | TGCAGCGTTGATCTGGCAGGCCCATCTTATGAGCAGTACTTC | TRBJ2-7 | . | TRBV29-1 | .
CSATGLAFHEQYF | TGCAGTGCTACGGGACTAGCCTTCCACGAGCAGTACTTC | TRBJ2-7 | . | TRBV20-1 | TRBD2
CASTKLGTEIEQYF | TGTGCCAGCACCAAACTCGGGACAGAGATCGAGCAGTACTTC | TRBJ2-7 | . | TRBV7-9 | TRBD1